This T cell receptor (beta chain) was identified in a study of CD4+ T cells in melanoma. The method was immunoSEQ multiplex PCR; TCRdb's version includes in-frame clones alone and lacks a portion of them. The profile shows about 50,000 clones, 89% of them singletons. The junction had 9 bases not matched to a gene; V was cut back by 6 bases and J by 4 bases. The CDR3 is 14 residues long. Per the germline V gene, CDR1 is SGHRS and CDR2 is YFSETQ. This chain uses TRBV5-1 with TRBJ1-2; 7 bases line up with TRBD1. This clonotype was sampled from a human donor with melanoma. Sample: peripheral blood. The CDR3 loop is CASKPVRDSYGYTF. The CDR3 bases are TGCGCCAGCAAACCGGTCCGGGACAGCTATGGCTACACCTTC. Supplemented by reference TRBV5-1 and TRBJ1-2, the full variable domain reads KAGVTQTPRYLIKTRGQQVTLSCSPISGHRSVSWYQQTPGQGLQFLFEYFSETQRNKGNFPGRFSGRQFSNSRSEMNVSTLELGDSALYLCASKPVRDSYGYTFGSGTRLTVV.